The source of this T cell receptor beta chain is a study of response to subunit inactivated influenza vaccine. Whole-study findings and limits: The authors suggested that every seasonal influenza vaccination recruits few new T cells.

Comments on this clonotype: Its antigen is undetermined.

A single record per CDR3 protein comes from TCRdb applying MiXCR to the RT-PCR reads. The table has 530,000 or so distinct CDR3 sequences, roughly 25% seen once. The receptor was isolated from a middle-aged man who received an inactivated influenza vaccine. Sequenced here: CD4+ T cells sorted from PBMCs, sampled around 5 days after vaccination.

The CDR3 loop is CADRPTYEQYF. CDR3 coding DNA: TGTGCCGACAGGCCAACCTACGAGCAGTACTTC. This sequence joins TRBV7-6 and TRBJ2-7, with a tentative D call TRBD1 (6 bases). The CDR3 covers 11 residues. V was clipped by 11 bases and J by 2 bases, with 10 bases between them. CDR1 is SGHVS, CDR2 FNYEAQ, per germline.